This T cell receptor beta chain was profiled in a study of vaccination and CD4 T cells after COVID-19. Overall study findings and caveats: The authors identified 304 of 307 vaccine-specific clones in convalescent patients as spike mono-reactive. Convalescent patient numbers were relatively low, with no early post-infection timepoints.

This clonotype came up a few times. Antigen specificity is unknown. The Oncomine TCR Beta short-read assay was applied to DNA of cultured CD4+ T cells. TCRdb used MiXCR to reprocess the PCR reads, holding one entry per CDR3 protein. Among tens of thousands of distinct CDR3 sequences listed, about 33% were seen once. Noted time point: late sampling 161 to 241 days after vaccination in a few convalescent patients. Sample treatment: roughly 10-day PBMC culture with coronavirus spike peptide pools or control peptides (ViraFEST assay). ViraFEST used peptide pools to expand antigen-specific T cells and subsequently sequenced their TCRs. Fresh IL-2 medium was used to replace half of the medium on days 3 and 7. Per germline, CDR1 SGHVS and CDR2 FQNEAQ. CDR3 size: 14 residues. The V end was cut by 5 bases, the J end by 0 bases, with 10 bases between.

The source was CD4+ T cells from blood, cultured in vitro, collected about 7 months after SARS-CoV-2 vaccination. This rearrangement joins TRBV7-8 to TRBJ1-1; D is undetermined. The TCR comes from a human donor who had recovered from COVID-19. The CDR3 DNA reads as TGTGCCAGCAGCCCTCAACTGGTGAACACTGAAGCTTTCTTT. It codes for CASSPQLVNTEAFF. The complete variable domain, with remaining parts taken from reference TRBV7-8 and TRBJ1-1, reads GAGVSQSPRYKVAKRGQDVALRCDPISGHVSLFWYQQALGQGPEFLTYFQNEAQLDKSGLPSDRFFAERPEGSVSTLKIQRTQQEDSAVYLCASSPQLVNTEAFFGQGTRLTVV.